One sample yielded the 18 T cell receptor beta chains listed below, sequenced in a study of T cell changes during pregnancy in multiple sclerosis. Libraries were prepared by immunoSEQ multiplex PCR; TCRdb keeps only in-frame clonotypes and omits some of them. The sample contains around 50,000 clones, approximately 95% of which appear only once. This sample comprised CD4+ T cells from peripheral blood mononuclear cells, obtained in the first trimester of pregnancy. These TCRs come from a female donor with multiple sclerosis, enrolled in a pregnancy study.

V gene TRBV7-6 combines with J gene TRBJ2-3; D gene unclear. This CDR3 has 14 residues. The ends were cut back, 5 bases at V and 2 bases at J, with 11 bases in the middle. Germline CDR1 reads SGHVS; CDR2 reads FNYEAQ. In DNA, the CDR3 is TGTGCCAGCAGCCCTCTCCTTTTCACAGATACGCAGTATTTT. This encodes CASSPLLFTDTQYF.

The CDR3: CASSVDLREQYF. The CDR3 DNA reads TGTGCCAGCAGCGTAGATCTACGGGAGCAGTACTTC. The chain recombines TRBV9 with TRBJ2-7, with D uncertain. V lost 0 bases and J 7 bases, leaving 8 bases between the germline ends. Germline lookup yields CDR1 SGDLS and CDR2 YYNGEE. This CDR3 spans 12 amino acids.

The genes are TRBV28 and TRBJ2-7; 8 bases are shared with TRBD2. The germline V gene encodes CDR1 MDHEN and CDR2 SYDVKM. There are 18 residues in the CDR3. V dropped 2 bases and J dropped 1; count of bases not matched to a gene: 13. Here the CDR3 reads CASSLPLTLLAASYEQYF. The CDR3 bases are TGTGCCAGCAGTTTACCCCTTACGTTACTAGCGGCATCCTACGAGCAGTACTTC. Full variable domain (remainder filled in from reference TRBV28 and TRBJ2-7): DVKVTQSSRYLVKRTGEKVFLECVQDMDHENMFWYRQDPGLGLRLIYFSYDVKMKEKGDIPEGYSVSREKKERFSLILESASTNQTSMYLCASSLPLTLLAASYEQYFGPGTRLTVT.

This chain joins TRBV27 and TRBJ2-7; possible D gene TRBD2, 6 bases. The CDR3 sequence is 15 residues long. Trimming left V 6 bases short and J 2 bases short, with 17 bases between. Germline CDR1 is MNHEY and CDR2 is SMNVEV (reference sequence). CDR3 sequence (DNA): TGTGCCAGCAGCTTGCGGGGTCGCACTACCTACGAGCAGTACTTC. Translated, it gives CASSLRGRTTYEQYF.

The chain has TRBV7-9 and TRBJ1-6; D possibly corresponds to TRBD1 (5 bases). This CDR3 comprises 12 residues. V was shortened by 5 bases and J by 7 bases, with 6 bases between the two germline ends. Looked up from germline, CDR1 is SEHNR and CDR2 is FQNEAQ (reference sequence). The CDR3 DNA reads TGTGCCAGCAGCCGACAGAATTCACCCCTCCACTTT. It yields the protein CASSRQNSPLHF.

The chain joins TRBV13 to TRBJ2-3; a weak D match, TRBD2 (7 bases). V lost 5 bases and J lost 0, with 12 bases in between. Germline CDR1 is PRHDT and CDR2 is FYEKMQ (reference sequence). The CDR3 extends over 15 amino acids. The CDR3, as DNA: TGTGCCAGCAGCGGGGGGGGGCTAAGCACAGATACGCAGTATTTT. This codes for CASSGGGLSTDTQYF.

This CDR3 is CASSPVRGDLTDTQYF. The CDR3 DNA is TGTGCCAGCAGCCCGGTGCGGGGCGACCTCACAGATACGCAGTATTTT. V usage is TRBV14 and J usage is TRBJ2-3; D might be TRBD2 (6 bases). The length of the CDR3 is 16 residues. V lost 4 bases and J 2 bases, leaving 16 bases between the germline ends. Per the germline V gene, CDR1 is SGHDN and CDR2 is FVKESK.

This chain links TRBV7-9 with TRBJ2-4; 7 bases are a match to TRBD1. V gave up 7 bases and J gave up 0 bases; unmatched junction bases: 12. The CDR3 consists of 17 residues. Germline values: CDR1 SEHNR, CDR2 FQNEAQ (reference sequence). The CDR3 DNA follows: TGTGCCAGCACCCCAACAAAGGGACAGCTAGCCAAAAACATTCAGTACTTC. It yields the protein CASTPTKGQLAKNIQYF.

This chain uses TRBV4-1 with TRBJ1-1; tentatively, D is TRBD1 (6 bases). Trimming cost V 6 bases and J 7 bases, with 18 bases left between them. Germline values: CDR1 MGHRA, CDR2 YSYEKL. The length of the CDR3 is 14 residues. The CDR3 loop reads CASRLPGGGSEAFF. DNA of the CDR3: TGCGCCAGCAGGCTCCCTGGGGGCGGGAGTGAAGCTTTCTTT.

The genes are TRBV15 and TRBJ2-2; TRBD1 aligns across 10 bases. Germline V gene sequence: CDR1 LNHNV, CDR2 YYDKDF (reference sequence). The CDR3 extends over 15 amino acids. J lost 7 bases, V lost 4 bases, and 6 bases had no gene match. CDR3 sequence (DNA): TGTGCCACCAGCAACGACAGGGGGCAAAGCGGGGAGCTGTTTTTT. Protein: CATSNDRGQSGELFF.

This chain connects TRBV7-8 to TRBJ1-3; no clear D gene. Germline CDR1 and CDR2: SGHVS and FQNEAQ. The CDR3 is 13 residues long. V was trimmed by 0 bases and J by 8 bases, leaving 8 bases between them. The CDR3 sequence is CASSLARRDTIYF. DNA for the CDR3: TGTGCCAGCAGCTTAGCTCGTAGAGACACCATATATTTT.

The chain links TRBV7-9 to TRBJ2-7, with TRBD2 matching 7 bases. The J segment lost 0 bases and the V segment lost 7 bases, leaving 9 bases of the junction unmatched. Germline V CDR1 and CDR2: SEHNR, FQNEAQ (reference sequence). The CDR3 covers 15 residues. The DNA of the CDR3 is TGTGCCAGCACCCTGGGAGGGTCTTCCTCCTACGAGCAGTACTTC. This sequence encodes CASTLGGSSSYEQYF.

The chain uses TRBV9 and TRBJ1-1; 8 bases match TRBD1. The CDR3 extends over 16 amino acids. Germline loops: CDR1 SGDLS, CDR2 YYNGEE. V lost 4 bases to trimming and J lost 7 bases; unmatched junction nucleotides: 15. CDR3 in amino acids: CASSPRTGQGGDEAFF. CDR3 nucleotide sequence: TGTGCCAGCAGCCCCCGGACAGGGCAAGGGGGAGATGAAGCTTTCTTT.

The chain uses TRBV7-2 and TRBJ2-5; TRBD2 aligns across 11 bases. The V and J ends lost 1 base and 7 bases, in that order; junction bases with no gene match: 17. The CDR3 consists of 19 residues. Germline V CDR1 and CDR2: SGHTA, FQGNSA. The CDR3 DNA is TGTGCCAGCAGCTTAGAGTCTAGCGGGGGGCCAACCAGCACAACGACCCAGTACTTC. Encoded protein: CASSLESSGGPTSTTTQYF.

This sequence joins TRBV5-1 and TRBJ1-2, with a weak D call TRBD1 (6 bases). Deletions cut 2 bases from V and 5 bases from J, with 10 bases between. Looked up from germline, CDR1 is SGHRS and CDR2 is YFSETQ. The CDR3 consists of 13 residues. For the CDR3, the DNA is TGCGCCAGCAGCTTAGGGGGACCATATGGCTACACCTTC. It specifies CASSLGGPYGYTF. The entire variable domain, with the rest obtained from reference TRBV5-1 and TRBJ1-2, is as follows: KAGVTQTPRYLIKTRGQQVTLSCSPISGHRSVSWYQQTPGQGLQFLFEYFSETQRNKGNFPGRFSGRQFSNSRSEMNVSTLELGDSALYLCASSLGGPYGYTFGSGTRLTVV.

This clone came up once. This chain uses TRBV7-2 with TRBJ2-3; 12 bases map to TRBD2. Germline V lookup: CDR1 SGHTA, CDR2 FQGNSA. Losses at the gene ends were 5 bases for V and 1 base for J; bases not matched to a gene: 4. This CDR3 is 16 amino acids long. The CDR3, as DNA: TGTGCCAGCAGCCGCCGACTAGCGGGGGGCACAGATACGCAGTATTTT. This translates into CASSRRLAGGTDTQYF. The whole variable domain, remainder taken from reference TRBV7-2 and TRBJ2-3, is GAGVSQSPSNKVTEKGKDVELRCDPISGHTALYWYRQSLGQGLEFLIYFQGNSAPDKSGLPSDRFSAERTGGSVSTLTIQRTQQEDSAVYLCASSRRLAGGTDTQYFGPGTRLTVL.

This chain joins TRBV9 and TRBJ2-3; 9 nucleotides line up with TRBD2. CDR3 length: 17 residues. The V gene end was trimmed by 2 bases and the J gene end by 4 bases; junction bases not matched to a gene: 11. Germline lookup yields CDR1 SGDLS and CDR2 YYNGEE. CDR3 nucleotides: TGTGCCAGCAGCGTTGGCGGGGGGGCCGGGCTCGCAGATACGCAGTATTTT. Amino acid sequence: CASSVGGGAGLADTQYF.

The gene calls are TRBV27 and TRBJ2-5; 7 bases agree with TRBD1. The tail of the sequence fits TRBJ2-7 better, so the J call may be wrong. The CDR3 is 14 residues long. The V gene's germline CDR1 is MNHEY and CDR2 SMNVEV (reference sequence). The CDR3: CASSISGTAYEQYF. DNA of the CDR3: TGTGCCAGCAGCATATCCGGGACAGCCTACGAGCAGTACTTC.